A single sample is the source of the 4 T cell receptor beta chains below, sequenced in a study of shared clonotypes between healthy human individuals (dated by TCRdb to 2020 to 2021). Receptors were amplified or captured by the immunoSEQ multiplex PCR assay. TCRdb carries this immuneACCESS record with in-frame sequences only. Its versions omit some clonotypes, under half of them owing to an unresolved V gene in the studies checked, with the rest unexplained. Present in this sample are about 1.5 million clones, around 95% of which were seen just once. The top ten clonotypes cover 0.95% to 1.5% of the sample. Sequenced: naive CD4+ T cells sorted from blood. Interpreted using the paper, the cell subset or site label stands for: CD45RA+ positively selected. These receptors were taken from a man under 40 in good health.

The sample holds one count of this clone. The V gene is TRBV10-3, the J gene TRBJ2-7; D is perhaps TRBD1 (6 bases). CDR3 size: 14 residues. Germline V CDR1 and CDR2: ENHRY, SYGVKD. Trimming removed 5 bases from V and 3 bases from J, with 14 bases in between. The CDR3 DNA follows: TGTGCCATCAGTAAGGGGGAAATTCGCTACGAGCAGTACTTC. This gives the protein CAISKGEIRYEQYF.

This clone was picked up one time. V usage is TRBV28 and J usage is TRBJ1-4, with 8 positions matching TRBD1. The CDR3 totals 18 residues. CDR1 is MDHEN and CDR2 is SYDVKM in the germline V gene. V was pared by 6 bases and J by 0 bases, with 12 bases of the junction left unmatched. CDR3 residues: CASRRWTGLSATNEKLFF. The CDR3 DNA reads as TGTGCCAGCAGACGATGGACAGGGCTTAGTGCAACTAATGAAAAACTGTTTTTT.

The rearrangement joins TRBV28 to TRBJ1-2; D is ambiguous. The CDR3 extends over 13 amino acids. V was clipped by 5 bases and J by 2 bases, with 9 bases between them. Germline V gene sequence: CDR1 MDHEN, CDR2 SYDVKM. This CDR3 is CASSADANYGYTF. CDR3 nucleotide sequence: TGTGCCAGCAGTGCGGACGCCAACTATGGCTACACCTTC.

The V and J genes are TRBV27 and TRBJ2-7, with a weak D call TRBD2 (6 bases). Trimming pared 6 bases from V and 2 bases from J, leaving 14 bases between. The CDR3 contains 14 residues. Germline V gene data show CDR1 as MNHEY and CDR2 as SMNVEV (reference sequence). The CDR3 is CASSKRVPTYEQYF. The DNA of the CDR3 is TGTGCCAGCAGCAAGCGGGTCCCTACCTACGAGCAGTACTTC.